Here is one T cell receptor beta chain with its context. The antigen is unknown. The method was immunoSEQ multiplex PCR; TCRdb's version includes in-frame clones alone and lacks a portion of them. The sample records about 56,000 clones, nearly 80% being singletons. These data are taken from a study of T cell responses to AZD1222 COVID-19 vaccine. The germline V gene encodes CDR1 MNHEY and CDR2 SVGAGI. The length of the CDR3 is 15 residues. V lost 6 bases and J lost 4; bases outside the gene matches: 8. Study conclusions and caveats: An increase in Spike-specific TCR breadth and depth was observed after two AZD1222 doses.

The chain couples TRBV6-5 to TRBJ2-2; 7 bases agree with TRBD1. This receptor was taken from an adult who received the AZD1222 COVID-19 vaccine. The source was peripheral blood, collected 28 days after the second AZD1222 dose. As DNA, the CDR3 is TGTGCCAGCAGGACCGACAGGGCGGGCACCGGGGAGCTGTTTTTT. Amino acid sequence: CASRTDRAGTGELFF.